One and the same sample provided the 6 T cell receptor beta chains below, sequenced in a study of regulatory T cells in long-lasting Graves disease. In building TCR beta libraries, iRepertoire HTBI primers were used together with Arm-PCR of CDR3 regions. MiXCR was run by TCRdb on the multiplex PCR reads, yielding one entry per CDR3 protein. The sample holds 580,000 or so distinct CDR3 sequences, more than 15% seen once. The time point here: newly diagnosed GD, antithyroid drugs for less than 3 months. With RNA extracted from PBMCs as input, the TCR library was made. These data also formed part of another study, on T cells in Graves' hyperthyroidism and ophthalmopathy.

Sequences were derived from peripheral blood mononuclear cells (PBMCs), sampled at new diagnosis, from a patient treated with antithyroid drugs. All receptors derive from a man between 18 and 35 years old with Graves disease.

This clonotype was recorded many times. The V and J genes are TRBV7-2 and TRBJ2-7; 11 nucleotides align to TRBD2. The CDR3 loop spans 15 amino acids. Germline CDR1 and CDR2: SGHTA and FQGNSA. Trimming took 4 bases from V and 3 from J; bases not matched to a gene: 5. The CDR3 protein is CASSWISGRDYEQYF. In nucleotides, the CDR3 is TGTGCCAGCAGCTGGATTAGCGGGAGGGACTACGAGCAGTACTTC.

Only a few counts were recorded for this clonotype. At one end, the junction sequence differs from germline, possibly due to a read error. The CDR3: CAGSFEGSTEQFF. DNA of the CDR3: TGCGCCGGCAGCTTCGAGGGGTCGACTGAGCAGTTCTTC. The chain couples TRBV5-1 to TRBJ2-1; D is perhaps TRBD1 or TRBD2 (5 bases each). CDR1 SGHRS and CDR2 YFSETQ come from the germline V gene. This CDR3 contains 13 residues. Complete variable domain (other parts from reference TRBV5-1 and TRBJ2-1): KAGVTQTPRYLIKTRGQQVTLSCSPISGHRSVSWYQQTPGQGLQFLFEYFSETQRNKGNFPGRFSGRQFSNSRSEMNVSTLELGDSALYLCAGSFEGSTEQFFGPGTRLTVL.

This clonotype was observed many times. The CDR3 loop is CASSYGGSPLHF. The CDR3 DNA is TGTGCCAGCAGCTATGGCGGTTCACCCCTCCACTTT. V is TRBV13 and J is TRBJ1-6; D gene uncertain. CDR3 length: 12 residues. V was cut by 4 bases and J by 9 bases, with 7 bases left in between. CDR1 PRHDT and CDR2 FYEKMQ come from the germline V gene (reference sequence). The full variable domain, with the rest looked up from reference TRBV13 and TRBJ1-6, is AAGVIQSPRHLIKEKRETATLKCYPIPRHDTVYWYQQGPGQDPQFLISFYEKMQSDKGSIPDRFSAQQFSDYHSELNMSSLELGDSALYFCASSYGGSPLHFGNGTRLTVT.

This clonotype was detected ten times or more. The rearrangement joins TRBV15 to TRBJ2-7, with 10 bases that match TRBD1. Germline lookup yields CDR1 LNHNV and CDR2 YYDKDF (reference sequence). The ends lost 5 bases at V and 6 bases at J; junction bases unmatched: 10. This CDR3 is 15 amino acids long. The CDR3 spells CATSGTGTGVGEQYF. CDR3 DNA: TGTGCCACCAGCGGAACCGGGACAGGGGTTGGCGAGCAGTACTTC.

This clonotype has only a few counts. It may be a read error: a sequence one base away is much more abundant. This chain joins TRBV9 and TRBJ2-3; TRBD2 aligns across 8 bases. From germline, CDR1 is SGDLS and CDR2 YYNGEE. The CDR3 has 16 amino acids. J gave up 0 bases and V 4 bases, and 7 bases lay outside the gene matches. The CDR3 sequence is CASSPRTSRSTDTQYF. As DNA, the CDR3 is TGTGCCAGCAGCCCACGGACTAGCAGGAGCACAGATACGCAGTATTTT.

The table lists this clonotype with many counts. V gene TRBV28 combines with J gene TRBJ2-4; tentatively, D is TRBD1 (5 bases). Per the germline V gene, CDR1 is MDHEN and CDR2 is SYDVKM. CDR3 size: 16 residues. Trimming shortened V by 3 bases and J by 2 bases, and 14 bases separated the two germline ends. CDR3 nucleotides: TGTGCCAGCAGTTTTTTGATCAGGGAACCCAAAAACATTCAGTACTTC. This codes for CASSFLIREPKNIQYF.